This T cell receptor (beta chain) was captured in a study of CD8+ T cells in alopecia areata. Study-wide context: Twice a day, 5 to 10 mg of oral tofacitinib was administered to treated patients. Study observations and caveats: Lesional tissue from the scalp (especially in alopecia totalis/universalis) showed higher clonality than normal scalp.

The CDR3 extends over 14 amino acids. Germline V gene data show CDR1 as MNHEY and CDR2 as SVGAGI. Trimming shortened V by 7 bases and J by 0 bases, and 13 bases separated the two germline ends. Concerning this clone itself: The target antigen is unknown.

Treatment in this sample: oral pan-JAK inhibitor, 5-10 mg twice daily. Extraction and reverse transcription of RNA yielded cDNA as the sequencing template. TCRdb's table, derived via immunoSEQ multiplex PCR, lists solely in-frame clones and lacks some. This table has 190,000 or so clones, roughly three fifths appearing once. Sequenced material: CD4+ T cells sorted from blood, taken at week 4, from a patient treated with tofacitinib. The rearrangement uses TRBV6-5 and TRBJ2-7, with D perhaps TRBD1 (5 bases). This TCR was recovered from a human donor with alopecia areata. DNA for the CDR3: TGTGCCAGCACCCTTGACAGTAACTCCTACGAGCAGTACTTC. It yields the protein CASTLDSNSYEQYF.